A selection of T cell receptor beta chains follows, all from one sample in a study of identical twins. TCRdb redid the calling of the 5' RACE reads with MiXCR, one entry per CDR3 protein. The sample consists of just over 450,000 distinct CDR3 sequences, approximately 15% of them appearing once. The sample was also reused in another study, on yellow fever vaccine responses in identical twins.

Input material: CD4+ T cells sorted from blood. The source of these receptors is a woman in her late teens or twenties in good health. The CDR3 runs from the conserved cysteine through the conserved F or W. The D gene is left open where the match is weak. Size tells how often a clone was seen (once, few, many) or the class of an expanded clone, and some rows leave it out.

j_call | clone_size | d_call | v_call | cdr3_aa | cdr3_nt
TRBJ2-7 | NA | NA | TRBV5-1 | CASSRNPGTEYEQYF | TGCGCCAGCAGCAGAAATCCCGGGACGGAGTACGAGCAGTACTTC
TRBJ2-1 | NA | NA | TRBV29-1 | CSVEGGVGGSYNEQFF | TGCAGCGTTGAAGGGGGGGTGGGCGGCTCCTACAATGAGCAGTTCTTC
TRBJ1-2 | NA | NA | TRBV2 | CASSEGRRYGYTF | TGTGCCAGCAGTGAGGGGAGAAGGTATGGCTACACCTTC
TRBJ2-3 | NA | TRBD1 | TRBV7-6 | CASSFDRVDTQYF | TGTGCCAGCAGCTTCGACAGGGTGGATACGCAGTATTTT
TRBJ1-5 | NA | TRBD1 | TRBV27 | CASRTGGSNQPQHF | TGTGCCAGCCGGACAGGCGGCAGCAATCAGCCCCAGCATTTT
TRBJ2-2 | NA | TRBD1 | TRBV7-9 | CASIRRQGGTGELFF | TGTGCCAGCATCCGGAGACAGGGGGGTACCGGGGAGCTGTTTTTT
TRBJ1-1 | few | NA | TRBV18 | CASSPTIDSNTEAFF | TGTGCCAGCTCACCTACAATCGACTCGAACACTGAAGCTTTCTTT
TRBJ1-1 | many | NA | TRBV10-3 | CAISRDQNTEAFF | TGTGCCATCAGCAGGGATCAGAACACTGAAGCTTTCTTT
TRBJ2-3 | NA | NA | TRBV6-1 | CASIPTGVTDTQYF | TGTGCCAGCATCCCCACTGGGGTTACAGATACGCAGTATTTT
TRBJ2-5 | few | NA | TRBV7-6 | CASRKGGETQYF | TGTGCCAGCAGAAAGGGGGGGGAGACCCAGTACTTC
TRBJ2-6 | NA | NA | TRBV20-1 | CSATGTRTPGNVLTF | TGCAGTGCCACCGGGACCCGGACGCCGGGCAACGTCCTGACTTTC
TRBJ2-7 | NA | NA | TRBV5-6 | CASSLEARGVLYEQYF | TGTGCCAGCAGCTTGGAAGCGAGGGGGGTCTTGTACGAGCAGTACTTC
TRBJ2-7 | NA | TRBD2 | TRBV7-8 | CASSLVLAGGHEQYF | TGTGCCAGCAGCTTAGTACTAGCGGGAGGGCACGAGCAGTACTTC
TRBJ2-7 | NA | NA | TRBV20-1 | CSATPSYEQYF | TGCAGTGCTACACCTTCCTACGAGCAGTACTTC
TRBJ2-3 | few | NA | TRBV10-2 | CASSDGYPDTQYF | TGCGCCAGCAGTGATGGCTATCCAGATACGCAGTATTTT
TRBJ1-3 | NA | NA | TRBV7-2 | CASSFEGQLGNTIYF | TGTGCCAGCAGCTTCGAAGGACAGCTGGGAAACACCATATATTTT
TRBJ2-7 | NA | NA | TRBV9 | CASSVDGGLVAEQYF | TGTGCCAGCAGCGTAGATGGCGGCCTGGTTGCCGAGCAGTACTTC
TRBJ2-1 | NA | TRBD1 | TRBV5-1 | CASSLPPPGQGVKNEQFF | TGCGCCAGCAGCCTCCCCCCCCCTGGGCAGGGGGTGAAAAATGAGCAGTTCTTC
TRBJ2-7 | NA | NA | TRBV14 | CASSRGSSIYYEQYF | TGTGCCAGCAGCCGAGGATCCTCTATTTACTACGAGCAGTACTTC
TRBJ2-5 | NA | TRBD1 | TRBV7-2 | CASSPDRGRETLYF | TGTGCCAGCAGCCCCGACAGGGGGCGAGAGACCCTGTACTTC
TRBJ2-7 | NA | NA | TRBV6-2/TRBV6-3 | CASSARGWYEQYF | TGTGCCAGCAGTGCTCGCGGTTGGTACGAGCAGTACTTC
TRBJ2-7 | few | TRBD1 | TRBV11-2 | CASSHTGGGPYEQYF | TGTGCCAGCAGCCACACAGGGGGCGGGCCCTACGAGCAGTACTTC
TRBJ2-5 | few | NA | TRBV15 | CATSRDFRETQYF | TGTGCCACCAGCAGAGACTTTCGGGAGACCCAGTACTTC
TRBJ2-7 | NA | TRBD2 | TRBV20-1 | CSARDIAGATYEQYF | TGCAGTGCTAGAGATATAGCGGGAGCTACCTACGAGCAGTACTTC
TRBJ2-3 | NA | NA | TRBV5-1 | CASSLTSRNTDTQYF | TGCGCCAGCAGCCTAACTAGCCGAAACACAGATACGCAGTATTTT
TRBJ1-4 | NA | NA | TRBV5-1 | CASSLGDVEKLFF | TGCGCCAGCAGCTTGGGGGACGTTGAAAAACTGTTTTTT
TRBJ2-1 | few | TRBD1 | TRBV10-3 | CAISRDSYNEQFF | TGTGCCATCAGCCGGGACAGCTACAATGAGCAGTTCTTC
TRBJ2-7 | NA | NA | TRBV20-1 | CSAPRALDRISYEQYF | TGCAGTGCCCCGAGGGCTCTAGACAGGATCTCCTACGAGCAGTACTTC
TRBJ2-5 | few | TRBD1 | TRBV5-1 | CASSKNRGQETQYF | TGCGCCAGCAGCAAAAACAGGGGGCAGGAGACCCAGTACTTC
TRBJ2-1 | few | TRBD2 | TRBV6-5 | CASSYWGLAGDDDNEQFF | TGTGCCAGCAGTTACTGGGGACTAGCGGGAGACGACGACAATGAGCAGTTCTTC
TRBJ2-2 | few | TRBD1 | TRBV7-8 | CASSAKTGDTGELFF | TGTGCCAGCAGCGCCAAGACAGGGGACACCGGGGAGCTGTTTTTT
TRBJ2-4 | many | NA | TRBV9 | CASSLSLVKNIQYF | TGTGCCAGCAGCCTCAGTCTGGTCAAAAACATTCAGTACTTC
TRBJ2-1 | NA | NA | TRBV3-1 | CASSQGAPAEQFF | TGTGCCAGCAGCCAAGGAGCGCCGGCTGAGCAGTTCTTC
TRBJ2-1 | few | TRBD2 | TRBV4-3 | CASSQVAGGVRNEQFF | TGCGCCAGCAGCCAAGTGGCGGGAGGAGTGAGGAATGAGCAGTTCTTC
TRBJ2-2 | NA | TRBD1 | TRBV6-4 | CASSPGQVTGELFF | TGTGCCAGCTCGCCGGGACAGGTCACCGGGGAGCTGTTTTTT
TRBJ2-1 | many | NA | TRBV7-9 | CASSLRGNNEQFF | TGTGCCAGCAGCTTGAGGGGGAACAATGAGCAGTTCTTC
TRBJ2-7 | many | TRBD1 | TRBV7-8 | CASSLVGTGYYEQYF | TGTGCCAGCAGCTTAGTCGGGACAGGATACTACGAGCAGTACTTC
TRBJ2-7 | NA | TRBD2 | TRBV12-3/TRBV12-4 | CASSLTRGLSGAHEQYF | TGTGCCAGCAGTTTAACGCGAGGCCTAAGCGGGGCCCACGAGCAGTACTTC
TRBJ2-3 | few | NA | TRBV21-1 | CASSKAAGSGGKRTDTQYF | TGTGCCAGCAGCAAAGCCGCAGGGAGTGGAGGAAAAAGGACAGATACGCAGTATTTT
TRBJ1-2 | few | NA | TRBV10-3 | CAISESRPGEGYTF | TGTGCCATCAGTGAGTCGAGACCCGGGGAGGGCTACACCTTC
TRBJ2-3 | NA | NA | TRBV6-1 | CASSAVLRGIGTDTQYF | TGTGCCAGCAGTGCCGTGCTCAGGGGCATAGGTACAGATACGCAGTATTTT
TRBJ2-1 | few | NA | TRBV2 | CASTRESRVEQFF | TGTGCCAGCACCCGGGAAAGTCGAGTTGAGCAGTTCTTC
TRBJ2-2 | NA | NA | TRBV7-9 | CASSSSTPPGELFF | TGTGCCAGCAGCTCATCCACACCTCCCGGGGAGCTGTTTTTT
TRBJ2-6 | few | NA | TRBV7-2 | CASRINSGANVLTF | TGTGCCAGCAGGATCAACTCTGGGGCCAACGTCCTGACTTTC
TRBJ2-5 | many | NA | TRBV12-3/TRBV12-4 | CASSLETQGTQYF | TGTGCCAGCAGTTTAGAGACCCAAGGGACCCAGTACTTC
TRBJ2-7 | few | NA | TRBV10-3 | CAIGGTQAYEQYF | TGTGCCATCGGGGGGACGCAAGCCTACGAGCAGTACTTC
TRBJ2-1 | NA | NA | TRBV7-2 | CASSLVITAEEQFF | TGTGCCAGCAGCTTAGTAATAACGGCGGAGGAGCAGTTCTTC
TRBJ2-7 | few | TRBD2 | TRBV28 | CASSFRVSGSLSRYEQYF | TGTGCCAGCAGTTTTAGAGTTAGCGGGTCGCTCAGCCGGTACGAGCAGTACTTC
TRBJ2-2 | few | NA | TRBV20-1 | CSARDWRSNTGELFF | TGCAGTGCTAGAGATTGGCGTTCGAACACCGGGGAGCTGTTTTTT
TRBJ2-1 | few | TRBD2 | TRBV20-1 | CSALTSRYNEQFF | TGCAGTGCTTTGACTAGCAGGTACAATGAGCAGTTCTTC